The rows below give T cell receptor beta chains drawn from one sample of a study of OX40 agonist ivuxolimab in advanced cancers. The table came from immunoSEQ multiplex PCR; TCRdb's copy has only in-frame clones and leaves some out. The sample holds roughly 66,000 clones, 82% seen once. Sequences were derived from CD4+ or CD8+ T cells sorted from blood, sampled in a trial of the OX40 agonist ivuxolimab. The receptors originated from an adult with an advanced solid tumor such as melanoma, head and neck, liver or kidney cancer. CDR3s include the opening cysteine and the closing phenylalanine or tryptophan. The order of the fields is V gene, D gene, J gene, clone size, CDR3 DNA, CDR3 protein. A D gene is named only where the DNA matches it firmly. Expanded clones are given a class, and other clones once, few, many or no size at all.

v_gene: TRBV6-6
d_gene: TRBD2
j_gene: TRBJ2-3
abundance: .
CDR3nt: TGTGCCAGCATGGAGCGGGGGGGAGATACGCAGTATTTT
CDR3aa: CASMERGGDTQYF

v_gene: TRBV30
d_gene: TRBD2
j_gene: TRBJ2-7
abundance: .
CDR3nt: TGTGCCGGAACCGGGACTAGCGGGAGCGAGCAGTACTTC
CDR3aa: CAGTGTSGSEQYF

v_gene: TRBV11-1
d_gene: .
j_gene: TRBJ2-5
abundance: .
CDR3nt: TGTGCCAGCAGCGGCGGGGATCGGGAAAGGCTCTTACAAGAGACCCAGTACTTC
CDR3aa: CASSGGDRERLLQETQYF

v_gene: TRBV27
d_gene: .
j_gene: TRBJ2-7
abundance: .
CDR3nt: TGTGCCAGCAGTTTATATTACGAGCGGGCCTACGAGCAGTACTTC
CDR3aa: CASSLYYERAYEQYF

v_gene: TRBV28
d_gene: .
j_gene: TRBJ2-3
abundance: .
CDR3nt: TGTGCCAGCAGTTCTGGGGGGTCGCGCACAGATACGCAGTATTTT
CDR3aa: CASSSGGSRTDTQYF

v_gene: TRBV19
d_gene: .
j_gene: TRBJ1-5
abundance: .
CDR3nt: TGTGCCAGTGGTGGGGGGAATCAGCCCCAGCATTTT
CDR3aa: CASGGGNQPQHF

v_gene: TRBV6-5
d_gene: .
j_gene: TRBJ1-2
abundance: few
CDR3nt: TGTGCCAGCGGTCTAGGATATGGCTACACCTTC
CDR3aa: CASGLGYGYTF

v_gene: TRBV19
d_gene: .
j_gene: TRBJ2-4
abundance: .
CDR3nt: TGTGCCAGTAGTATGCCCAGGGGGGAACCCACCAAAAACATTCAGTACTTC
CDR3aa: CASSMPRGEPTKNIQYF

v_gene: TRBV28
d_gene: .
j_gene: TRBJ1-5
abundance: .
CDR3nt: TGTGCCAGCAGAGCATTATGGCCCAGCAATCAGCCCCAGCATTTT
CDR3aa: CASRALWPSNQPQHF

v_gene: TRBV5-6
d_gene: .
j_gene: TRBJ2-7
abundance: .
CDR3nt: TGTGCCAGCAGCCGAGCGGGACAAAGGTGGGAGCAGTACTTC
CDR3aa: CASSRAGQRWEQYF

v_gene: TRBV19
d_gene: .
j_gene: TRBJ2-5
abundance: .
CDR3nt: TGTGCCAGTAGGGCGCAGGGGATTAAAGAGACCCAGTACTTC
CDR3aa: CASRAQGIKETQYF

v_gene: TRBV5-5
d_gene: .
j_gene: TRBJ1-2
abundance: .
CDR3nt: TGTGCCAGCAGCCCAGAGATAGGGACCGGAAACACCTTC
CDR3aa: CASSPEIGTGNTF

v_gene: TRBV28
d_gene: .
j_gene: TRBJ1-5
abundance: .
CDR3nt: TGTGCCAGCTGTCCCCCACTGGGGGGCAATCAGCCCCAGCATTTT
CDR3aa: CASCPPLGGNQPQHF

v_gene: TRBV11-2
d_gene: .
j_gene: TRBJ2-7
abundance: .
CDR3nt: TGTGCCAGCAGCTTAGTTTTTACCTACGAGCAGTACTTC
CDR3aa: CASSLVFTYEQYF

v_gene: TRBV14
d_gene: TRBD2
j_gene: TRBJ2-2
abundance: .
CDR3nt: TGTGCCAGCAGCCAAGAACACCTAGCGGGCTCGACCGGGGAGCTGTTTTTT
CDR3aa: CASSQEHLAGSTGELFF

v_gene: TRBV28
d_gene: .
j_gene: TRBJ1-2
abundance: .
CDR3nt: TGTGCCAGCAAAGTGGGGAGCTATGGCTACACCTTC
CDR3aa: CASKVGSYGYTF

v_gene: TRBV15
d_gene: .
j_gene: TRBJ1-6
abundance: .
CDR3nt: TGTGCCACCAGCAGAGATGTTAATTCACCCCTCCACTTT
CDR3aa: CATSRDVNSPLHF

v_gene: TRBV30
d_gene: .
j_gene: TRBJ1-2
abundance: .
CDR3nt: TGTGCCTGGAGTGAAGGTGGCTACACCTTC
CDR3aa: CAWSEGGYTF

v_gene: TRBV6-1
d_gene: .
j_gene: TRBJ2-2
abundance: .
CDR3nt: TGTGCCAGCAAAGGGCAGGGGAATTCGGCCGGGGAGCTGTTTTTT
CDR3aa: CASKGQGNSAGELFF

v_gene: TRBV5-1
d_gene: .
j_gene: TRBJ1-2
abundance: .
CDR3nt: TGCGCCAGCAGCTTGGGTCCGGGGGCCGGCGACTATGGCTACACCTTC
CDR3aa: CASSLGPGAGDYGYTF

v_gene: TRBV18
d_gene: .
j_gene: TRBJ2-2
abundance: .
CDR3nt: TGTGCCAGCTCACCACCAGGCAGGGGGGACACCGGGGAGCTGTTTTTT
CDR3aa: CASSPPGRGDTGELFF

v_gene: TRBV5-4
d_gene: .
j_gene: TRBJ2-2
abundance: .
CDR3nt: TGTGCCAGCAGAAACGGACGGACGAACACCGGGGAGCTGTTTTTT
CDR3aa: CASRNGRTNTGELFF

v_gene: TRBV29-1
d_gene: .
j_gene: TRBJ2-7
abundance: .
CDR3nt: TGCAGCGGTATTCGAGTTAGCGATGGGACCTACGAGCAGTACTTC
CDR3aa: CSGIRVSDGTYEQYF

v_gene: TRBV6-6
d_gene: TRBD1
j_gene: TRBJ1-6
abundance: .
CDR3nt: TGTGCCAGCAGACCAACAGGGGACCCCTATAATTCACCCCTCCACTTT
CDR3aa: CASRPTGDPYNSPLHF

v_gene: TRBV27
d_gene: TRBD2
j_gene: TRBJ2-1
abundance: .
CDR3nt: TGTGCCAGCAGTTTATTCTTTCTCCAGCGGGAGCTTAATGAGCAGTTCTTC
CDR3aa: CASSLFFLQRELNEQFF

v_gene: TRBV10-3
d_gene: .
j_gene: TRBJ1-1
abundance: few
CDR3nt: TGTGCCATCAGTGATGGGGGGGGCACTGAAGCTTTCTTT
CDR3aa: CAISDGGGTEAFF

v_gene: TRBV2
d_gene: .
j_gene: TRBJ1-6
abundance: few
CDR3nt: TGTGCCAGCAATCCCCAGGAGAGTTCACCCCTCCACTTT
CDR3aa: CASNPQESSPLHF

v_gene: TRBV6-5
d_gene: .
j_gene: TRBJ1-6
abundance: .
CDR3nt: TGTGCCAGCAGTTCTATTCAGGGGTCACCCCTCCACTTT
CDR3aa: CASSSIQGSPLHF

v_gene: TRBV19
d_gene: TRBD2
j_gene: TRBJ2-5
abundance: .
CDR3nt: TGTGCCAGTAAACCTACAGGAGACAAAGCGGGGGCCCAAGAGACCCAGTACTTC
CDR3aa: CASKPTGDKAGAQETQYF

v_gene: TRBV5-1
d_gene: .
j_gene: TRBJ1-2
abundance: .
CDR3nt: TGCGCCAGCAGCCCCAGGGGATCGGATGGCTACACCTTC
CDR3aa: CASSPRGSDGYTF

v_gene: TRBV5-1
d_gene: .
j_gene: TRBJ2-1
abundance: .
CDR3nt: TGCGCCAGCACTAGGAGCAATGAGCAGTTCTTC
CDR3aa: CASTRSNEQFF

v_gene: TRBV28
d_gene: .
j_gene: TRBJ2-7
abundance: few
CDR3nt: TGTGCCAGCAGTTTAGGTTTTTCCGCCTCCTACGAGCAGTACTTC
CDR3aa: CASSLGFSASYEQYF

v_gene: TRBV28
d_gene: .
j_gene: TRBJ2-1
abundance: once
CDR3nt: TGTGCCAGCAGTTTTTGGGACCGCCTGTTGAATGAGCAGTTCTTC
CDR3aa: CASSFWDRLLNEQFF

v_gene: TRBV19
d_gene: TRBD2
j_gene: TRBJ2-5
abundance: .
CDR3nt: TGTGCCAGTAGTAGGACTAGCGGGGGGGCCTATGAGACCCAGTACTTC
CDR3aa: CASSRTSGGAYETQYF

v_gene: TRBV7-9
d_gene: TRBD1
j_gene: TRBJ2-5
abundance: .
CDR3nt: TGTGCCAGCAGCCCGGGGACAGGGCAGAAAGAGACCCAGTACTTC
CDR3aa: CASSPGTGQKETQYF

v_gene: TRBV18
d_gene: .
j_gene: TRBJ1-1
abundance: few
CDR3nt: TGTGCCAGCTCACCAGCGGCTAAGAACACTGAAGCTTTCTTT
CDR3aa: CASSPAAKNTEAFF

v_gene: TRBV5-1
d_gene: TRBD2
j_gene: TRBJ2-2
abundance: .
CDR3nt: TGCGCCAGCAGCCCTCTAGCGGGGGAAGGCACCGGGGAGCTGTTTTTT
CDR3aa: CASSPLAGEGTGELFF

v_gene: TRBV7-9
d_gene: .
j_gene: TRBJ2-5
abundance: .
CDR3nt: TGTGCCAGCAGCTTATTCAGCCAAGAGACCCAGTACTTC
CDR3aa: CASSLFSQETQYF

v_gene: TRBV5-4
d_gene: .
j_gene: TRBJ2-1
abundance: .
CDR3nt: TGTGCCAGCAGCACAGCGGGTGGGGCTGTGAATGAGCAGTTCTTC
CDR3aa: CASSTAGGAVNEQFF

v_gene: TRBV7-7
d_gene: .
j_gene: TRBJ2-1
abundance: once
CDR3nt: TGTGCCAGCAGCTTAGGACACGGGGTTGAGCAGTTCTTC
CDR3aa: CASSLGHGVEQFF

v_gene: TRBV2
d_gene: TRBD1
j_gene: TRBJ1-1
abundance: .
CDR3nt: TGTGCCAGCAACCGACAGGGGAACACTGAAGCTTTCTTT
CDR3aa: CASNRQGNTEAFF